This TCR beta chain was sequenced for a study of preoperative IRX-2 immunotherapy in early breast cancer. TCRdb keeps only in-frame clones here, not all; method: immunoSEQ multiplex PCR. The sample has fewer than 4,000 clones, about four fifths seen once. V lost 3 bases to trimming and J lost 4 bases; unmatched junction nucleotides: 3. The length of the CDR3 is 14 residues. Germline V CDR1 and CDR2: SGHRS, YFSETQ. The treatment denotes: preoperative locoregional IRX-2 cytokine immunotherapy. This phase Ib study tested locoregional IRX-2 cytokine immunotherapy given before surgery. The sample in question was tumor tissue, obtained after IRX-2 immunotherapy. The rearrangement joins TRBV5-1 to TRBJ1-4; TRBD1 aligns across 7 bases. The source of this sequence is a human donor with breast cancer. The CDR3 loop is CASSSGDSNEKLFF. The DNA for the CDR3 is TGCGCCAGCAGCTCTGGGGACAGTAATGAAAAACTGTTTTTT.